The 3 T cell receptor beta chains given below trace back to one sample, sequenced in a study of PD-L1 blockade in urothelial cancer. Regarding time point: pretreatment peripheral blood. Sequenced by immunoSEQ multiplex PCR; TCRdb stores in-frame clones only, minus some. In the table there are 45,000 to 55,000 clones, 70% to 80% of which are singletons. Sequenced here: PBMCs, sampled around atezolizumab (anti-PD-L1) treatment. All receptors derive from a man aged 65 to 79 with urothelial cancer.

Only one count was recorded for this clone. The CDR3 reads CASSQRIDPNTEAFF. The CDR3 DNA reads as TGTGCCAGCTCACAGAGAATTGATCCGAACACTGAAGCTTTCTTT. The V gene is TRBV18, the J gene TRBJ1-1; D not certain. The length of the CDR3 is 15 residues. Germline V gives CDR1 KGHSH, CDR2 LQKENI. The V and J ends lost 4 bases and 1 base respectively, with 13 bases between them.

This clone was counted a single time. V is TRBV2 and J is TRBJ1-5, with unresolved D. The CDR3 length is 14 residues. Looked up from germline, CDR1 is SNHLY and CDR2 is FYNNEI. Trimming shortened V by 6 bases and J by 0 bases, and 9 bases separated the two germline ends. The CDR3 here is CASSPFNSNQPQHF. CDR3 sequence (DNA): TGTGCCAGCAGCCCTTTTAATAGCAATCAGCCCCAGCATTTT. The full variable domain, completed using reference TRBV2 and TRBJ1-5, is EPEVTQTPSHQVTQMGQEVILRCVPISNHLYFYWYRQILGQKVEFLVSFYNNEISEKSEIFDDQFSVERPDGSNFTLKIRSTKLEDSAMYFCASSPFNSNQPQHFGDGTRLSIL.

This clone has more than one count but fewer than ten. The chain has TRBV7-9 and TRBJ2-1; 14 bases map to TRBD2. Per the germline V gene, CDR1 is SEHNR and CDR2 is FQNEAQ (reference sequence). This CDR3 is 16 amino acids long. The J segment lost 9 bases and the V segment lost 3 bases, leaving 7 bases of the junction unmatched. CDR3 amino acids: CASSFPGLAGVGEQFF. CDR3 nucleotide sequence: TGTGCCAGCAGCTTCCCGGGACTAGCGGGAGTGGGTGAGCAGTTCTTC.